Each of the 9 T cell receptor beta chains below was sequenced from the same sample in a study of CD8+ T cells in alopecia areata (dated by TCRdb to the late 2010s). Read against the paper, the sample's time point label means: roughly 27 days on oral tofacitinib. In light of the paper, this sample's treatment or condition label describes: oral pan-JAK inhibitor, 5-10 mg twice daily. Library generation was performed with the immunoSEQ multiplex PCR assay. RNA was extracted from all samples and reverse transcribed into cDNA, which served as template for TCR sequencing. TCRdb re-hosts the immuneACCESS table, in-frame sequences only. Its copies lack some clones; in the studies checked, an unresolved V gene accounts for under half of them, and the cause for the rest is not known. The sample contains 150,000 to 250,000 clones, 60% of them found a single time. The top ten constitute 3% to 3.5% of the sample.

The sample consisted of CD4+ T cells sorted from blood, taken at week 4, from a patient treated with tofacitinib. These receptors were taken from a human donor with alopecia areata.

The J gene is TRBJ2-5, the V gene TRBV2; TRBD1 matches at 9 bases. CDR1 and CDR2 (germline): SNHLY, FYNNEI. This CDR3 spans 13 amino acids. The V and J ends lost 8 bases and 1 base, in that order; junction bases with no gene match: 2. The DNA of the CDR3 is TGTGCCAGCTCGGGACAGGGCCAAGAGACCCAGTACTTC. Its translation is CASSGQGQETQYF.

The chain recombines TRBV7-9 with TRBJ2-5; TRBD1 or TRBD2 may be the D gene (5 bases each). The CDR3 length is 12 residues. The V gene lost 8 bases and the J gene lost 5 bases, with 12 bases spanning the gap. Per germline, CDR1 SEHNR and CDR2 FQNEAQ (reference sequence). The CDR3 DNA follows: TGTGCCAGCGGGATTTGGGGGGAGACCCAGTACTTC. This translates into CASGIWGETQYF.

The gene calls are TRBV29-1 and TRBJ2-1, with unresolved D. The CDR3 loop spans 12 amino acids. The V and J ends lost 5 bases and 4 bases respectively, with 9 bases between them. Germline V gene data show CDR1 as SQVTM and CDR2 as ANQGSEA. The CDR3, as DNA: TGCAGCGTTTCCGCGCTTTACAATGAGCAGTTCTTC. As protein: CSVSALYNEQFF.

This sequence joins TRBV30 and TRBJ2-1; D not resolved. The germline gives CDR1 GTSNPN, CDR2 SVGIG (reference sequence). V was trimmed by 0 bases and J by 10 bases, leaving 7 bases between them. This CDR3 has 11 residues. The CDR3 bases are TGTGCCTGGAGTGTAGTCGGAGAGCAGTTCTTC. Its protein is CAWSVVGEQFF.

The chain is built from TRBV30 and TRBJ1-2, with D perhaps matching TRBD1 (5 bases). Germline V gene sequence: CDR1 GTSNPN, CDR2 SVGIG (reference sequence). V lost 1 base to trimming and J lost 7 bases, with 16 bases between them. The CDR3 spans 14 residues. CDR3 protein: CAWSGGRPEGGYTF. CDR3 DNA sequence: TGTGCCTGGAGTGGGGGCCGTCCCGAGGGTGGCTACACCTTC.

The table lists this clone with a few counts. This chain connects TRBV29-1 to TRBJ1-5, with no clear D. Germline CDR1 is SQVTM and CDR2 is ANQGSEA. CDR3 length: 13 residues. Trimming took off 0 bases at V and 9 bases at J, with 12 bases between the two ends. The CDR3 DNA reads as TGCAGCGTTGAAGAGAGGAGCGGCGGGCCCCAGCATTTT. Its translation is CSVEERSGGPQHF.

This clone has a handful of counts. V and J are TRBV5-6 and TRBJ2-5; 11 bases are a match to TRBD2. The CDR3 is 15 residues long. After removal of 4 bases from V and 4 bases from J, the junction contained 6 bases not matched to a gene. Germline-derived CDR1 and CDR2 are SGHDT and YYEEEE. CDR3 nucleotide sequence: TGTGCCAGCAGCGCTACTAGCGGGGGCGGAGAGACCCAGTACTTC. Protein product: CASSATSGGGETQYF.

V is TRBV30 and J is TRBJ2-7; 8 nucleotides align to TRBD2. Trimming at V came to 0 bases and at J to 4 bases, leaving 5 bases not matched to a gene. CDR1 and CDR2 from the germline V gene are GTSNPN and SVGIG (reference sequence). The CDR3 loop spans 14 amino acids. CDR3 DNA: TGTGCCTGGAGTGTATCGGGGGGGCCATACGAGCAGTACTTC. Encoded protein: CAWSVSGGPYEQYF.

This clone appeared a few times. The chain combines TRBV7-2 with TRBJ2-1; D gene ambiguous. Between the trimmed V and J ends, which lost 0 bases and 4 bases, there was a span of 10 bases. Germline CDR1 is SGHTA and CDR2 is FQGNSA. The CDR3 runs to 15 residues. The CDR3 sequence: CASSLAGQTYNEQFF. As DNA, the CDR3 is TGTGCCAGCAGCTTAGCGGGCCAGACATACAATGAGCAGTTCTTC.